This T cell receptor beta chain was profiled in a study of T cells in Graves' hyperthyroidism and ophthalmopathy. Many counts were recorded for this clonotype. Amplified regions were TCR beta CDR3 sequences from RNA transcripts. TCR CDR3 regions were first amplified by RT-PCR with HTBI primers. Using its own MiXCR run on the multiplex PCR reads, TCRdb lists one record per CDR3 protein. The repertoire consists of more than 650,000 distinct CDR3 sequences, with 14% occurring once and the leading ten covering roughly a tenth. V gave up 6 bases and J gave up 1 base, with 12 bases separating them. Germline lookup yields CDR1 LNHNV and CDR2 YYDKDF (reference sequence). The CDR3 loop spans 14 amino acids.

This sequence was found in a woman between 18 and 30 years old with Graves' hyperthyroidism. The specimen sequenced was blood. The gene calls are TRBV15 and TRBJ1-1, with D maybe TRBD1 (6 bases). CDR3 bases: TGTGCCACCAGACCGGGACAACGGAACACTGAAGCTTTCTTT. This sequence encodes CATRPGQRNTEAFF.